This T cell receptor beta chain was sequenced in a study of T-cell memory formation after mild COVID-19. In the case of this clonotype: What it binds is not known.

TCRdb processed the 5' RACE reads anew with MiXCR; each CDR3 protein has one entry. The sample gives 200,000 to 250,000 distinct CDR3 sequences, 8% to 9.5% of which show up once; 22% is in the top ten. Regarding the study as a whole: While clones contracting from day 15 to 85 were balanced between CD4 and CD8, later expanders leaned CD4+.

CDR1 is LGHNA and CDR2 is YSLEER in the germline V gene. Trimming cost V 4 bases and J 3 bases, with 12 bases left between them. CDR3 length: 14 residues. What was sequenced was PBMCs or a T cell subset sorted from them (not recorded which). This sequence joins TRBV4-3 and TRBJ1-1, with D maybe TRBD1 (5 bases). The sequence derives from a man aged 18-30 years who had mild COVID-19 (a few samples of this study predate the infection). Cell type and time point are not known. The DNA of the CDR3 is TGCGCCAGCAGCCGGGACGGTACCTACACTGAAGCTTTCTTT. This translates into CASSRDGTYTEAFF.